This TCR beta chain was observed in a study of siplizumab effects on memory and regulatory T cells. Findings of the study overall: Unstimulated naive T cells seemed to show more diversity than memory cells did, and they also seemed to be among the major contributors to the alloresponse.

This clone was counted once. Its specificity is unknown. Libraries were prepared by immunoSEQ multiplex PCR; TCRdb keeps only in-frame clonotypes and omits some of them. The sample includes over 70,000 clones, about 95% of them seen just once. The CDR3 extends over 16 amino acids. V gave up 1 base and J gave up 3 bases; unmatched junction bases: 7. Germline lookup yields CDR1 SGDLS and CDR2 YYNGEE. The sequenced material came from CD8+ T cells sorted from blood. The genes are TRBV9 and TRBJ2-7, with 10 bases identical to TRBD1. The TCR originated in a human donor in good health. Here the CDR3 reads CASSVTAGQGSYEQYF. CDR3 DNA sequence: TGTGCCAGCAGCGTAACGGCGGGACAGGGGAGCTACGAGCAGTACTTC.